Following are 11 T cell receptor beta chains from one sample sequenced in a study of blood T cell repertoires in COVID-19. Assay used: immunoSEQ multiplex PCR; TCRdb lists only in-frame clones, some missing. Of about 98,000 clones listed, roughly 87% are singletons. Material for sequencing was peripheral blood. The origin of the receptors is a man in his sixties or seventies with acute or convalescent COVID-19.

DNA for the CDR3: TGCGCCAGCAGCCAAGGGGTCGCACAGGGCCAAGAGACCCAGTACTTC. Protein: CASSQGVAQGQETQYF. The V call is TRBV4-1, the J call TRBJ2-5; a possible D gene is TRBD1 (6 bases). The germline V gene has CDR1 MGHRA and CDR2 YSYEKL. V was cut by 1 base and J by 1 base, with 13 bases left in between. The length of the CDR3 is 16 residues.

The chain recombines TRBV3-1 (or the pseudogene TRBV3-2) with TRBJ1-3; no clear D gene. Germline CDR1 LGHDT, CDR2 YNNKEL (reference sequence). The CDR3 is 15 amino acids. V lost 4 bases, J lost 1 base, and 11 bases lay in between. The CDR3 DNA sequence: TGTGCCAGCAGCCCAGGATATGCTTCTGGAAACACCATATATTTT. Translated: CASSPGYASGNTIYF.

CDR3 amino acids: CASSSQGSYGYTF. DNA of the CDR3: TGTGCCAGCAGTTCCCAGGGGAGCTATGGCTACACCTTC. The chain uses TRBV28 and TRBJ1-2; maybe TRBD1 (6 bases). The CDR3 is made up of 13 amino acids. Germline V gene data show CDR1 as MDHEN and CDR2 as SYDVKM. The germline V and J ends were trimmed by 4 bases and 4 bases, with 10 bases remaining between them.

CDR3 DNA sequence: TGTGCCAGCAGCTTAGGACAGACCAATCAGCCCCAGCATTTT. Encoded protein: CASSLGQTNQPQHF. The chain is built from TRBV7-9 and TRBJ1-5; a weak D match, TRBD1 (5 bases). Trimming cost V 1 base and J 3 bases, with 7 bases left between them. The V gene's germline CDR1 is SEHNR and CDR2 FQNEAQ (reference sequence). This CDR3 region has 14 residues. Supplemented by reference TRBV7-9 and TRBJ1-5, the full variable domain reads DTGVSQNPRHKITKRGQNVTFRCDPISEHNRLYWYRQTLGQGPEFLTYFQNEAQLEKSRLLSDRFSAERPKGSFSTLEIQRTEQGDSAMYLCASSLGQTNQPQHFGDGTRLSIL.

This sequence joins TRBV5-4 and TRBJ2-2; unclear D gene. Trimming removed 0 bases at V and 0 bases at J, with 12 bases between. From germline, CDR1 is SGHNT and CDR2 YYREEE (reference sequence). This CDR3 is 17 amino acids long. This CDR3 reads CASSLATGFPNTGELFF. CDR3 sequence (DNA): TGTGCCAGCAGCTTGGCCACCGGGTTTCCGAACACCGGGGAGCTGTTTTTT.

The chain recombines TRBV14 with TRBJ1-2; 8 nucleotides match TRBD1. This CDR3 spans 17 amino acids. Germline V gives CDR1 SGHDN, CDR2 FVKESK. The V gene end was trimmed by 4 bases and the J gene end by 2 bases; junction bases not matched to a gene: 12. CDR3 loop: CASSRPDRGGDNYGYTF. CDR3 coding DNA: TGTGCCAGCAGCCGTCCAGACAGGGGAGGAGACAACTATGGCTACACCTTC.

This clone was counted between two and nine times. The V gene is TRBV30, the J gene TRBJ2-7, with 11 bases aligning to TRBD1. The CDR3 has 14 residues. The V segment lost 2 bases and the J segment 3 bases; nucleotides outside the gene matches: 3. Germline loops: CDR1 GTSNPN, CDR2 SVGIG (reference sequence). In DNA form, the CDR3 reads TGTGCCTGGAGTACGGACAGGGGGCGCTACGAGCAGTACTTC. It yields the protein CAWSTDRGRYEQYF. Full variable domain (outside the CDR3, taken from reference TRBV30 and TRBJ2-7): SQTIHQWPATLVQPVGSPLSLECTVEGTSNPNLYWYRQAAGRGLQLLFYSVGIGQISSEVPQNLSASRPQDRQFILSSKKLLLSDSGFYLCAWSTDRGRYEQYFGPGTRLTVT.

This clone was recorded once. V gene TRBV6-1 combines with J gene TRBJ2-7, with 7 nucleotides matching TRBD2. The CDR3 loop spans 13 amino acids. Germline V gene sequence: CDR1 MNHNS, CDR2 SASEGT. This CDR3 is CASSEDSGFKEHV. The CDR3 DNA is TGTGCCAGCAGTGAGGATAGCGGGTTCAAGGAGCACGTC.

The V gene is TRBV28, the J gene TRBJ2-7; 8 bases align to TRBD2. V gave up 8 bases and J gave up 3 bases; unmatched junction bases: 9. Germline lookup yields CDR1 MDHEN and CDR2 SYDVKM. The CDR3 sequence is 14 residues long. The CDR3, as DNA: TGTGCCAGCCGCCCAATAGCGGGGTTCTACGAGCAGTACTTC. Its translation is CASRPIAGFYEQYF.

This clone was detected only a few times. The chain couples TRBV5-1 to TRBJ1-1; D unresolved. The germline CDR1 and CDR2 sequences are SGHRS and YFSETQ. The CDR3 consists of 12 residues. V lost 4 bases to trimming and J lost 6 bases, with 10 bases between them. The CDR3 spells CASSTDTAEAFF. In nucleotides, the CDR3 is TGCGCCAGCAGCACTGACACTGCTGAAGCTTTCTTT.

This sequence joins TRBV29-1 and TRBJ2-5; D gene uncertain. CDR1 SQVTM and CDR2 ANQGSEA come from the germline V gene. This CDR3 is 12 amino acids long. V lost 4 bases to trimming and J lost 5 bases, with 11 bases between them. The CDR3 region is CSVGYPVETQYF. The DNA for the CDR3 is TGCAGCGTTGGTTACCCGGTGGAGACCCAGTACTTC.